This T cell receptor (beta chain) was documented in a study of blood T cell repertoires in COVID-19. V lost 2 bases and J lost 5; bases outside the gene matches: 4. The CDR3 length is 14 residues. From germline, CDR1 is MNHEY and CDR2 SVGAGI. In the authors' workflow: Quantification of nucleated cells was approximated via reference gene primer amplification. This table comes from immunoSEQ multiplex PCR, and its TCRdb copy is limited to in-frame clones, with some not included. D and trimming come from the DNA, and the V and J calls and clone size come from that table. The data show approximately 500,000 clones, about 88% seen once.

This TCR was sampled from a woman in her fifties or sixties with COVID-19, enrolled during active disease. The sequenced material came from peripheral blood. The rearrangement links TRBV6-5 to TRBJ1-1; 8 positions match TRBD1. CDR3 in DNA: TGTGCCAGCAGTTACGCCAACAGGGGGACTGAAGCTTTCTTT. Amino acids: CASSYANRGTEAFF.